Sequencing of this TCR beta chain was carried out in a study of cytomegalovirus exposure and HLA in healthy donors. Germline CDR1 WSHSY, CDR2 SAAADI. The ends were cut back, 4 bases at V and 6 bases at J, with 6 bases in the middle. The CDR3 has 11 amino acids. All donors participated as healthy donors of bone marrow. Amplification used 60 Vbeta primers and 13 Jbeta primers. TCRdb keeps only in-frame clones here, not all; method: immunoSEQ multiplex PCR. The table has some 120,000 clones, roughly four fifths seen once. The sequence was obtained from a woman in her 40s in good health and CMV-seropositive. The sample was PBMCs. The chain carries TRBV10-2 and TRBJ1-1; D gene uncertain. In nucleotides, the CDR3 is TGCGCCAGCAGTGTTAACTCTGAAGCTTTCTTT. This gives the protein CASSVNSEAFF.